This T cell receptor (beta chain) emerged from a study of cytomegalovirus exposure and HLA in healthy donors. Whole-study findings and limits: DRB1 had the most TCR associations and HLA-C the fewest, a later analysis found, with rates varying by HLA locus. Most of the TCR beta V segments (in an earlier analysis) were productive either about 87% or about 30% of the time. Some TCR beta chains (roughly 160 of them) were listed as cytomegalovirus-associated.

Both 60 Vbeta primers and 13 Jbeta primers went into the PCR. Clones were sequenced by immunoSEQ multiplex PCR, and TCRdb holds only the in-frame ones, with some missing. The sample lists approximately 190,000 clones, over 70% occurring once. As concerns this clone: Its specificity is not known.

This clonotype was sampled from a man aged 45-60 years in good health and CMV-seronegative. The sequenced sample consisted of PBMCs.

In DNA, the CDR3 is TGTGCTAGTGGTTTGGGGGGACAGGGGTTTAAGGACACCATATATTTT. It is translated as CASGLGGQGFKDTIYF. The chain combines TRBV12-5 with TRBJ1-3, with 10 bases aligning to TRBD1. The V and J ends lost 1 base and 8 bases, in that order; junction bases with no gene match: 8. Germline V CDR1 and CDR2: LGHNT, FRNRAP. The CDR3 totals 16 residues.